The clone carrying this T cell receptor beta chain was counted ten times or more. Amplification yielded TCR beta CDR3 regions, with RNA transcripts as the source. During a first-round RT-PCR of the TCR CDR3, the HTBI primer set was used. MiXCR, applied by TCRdb to the multiplex PCR reads, yields one record per CDR3 protein. The table includes fewer than 650,000 distinct CDR3 sequences, more than 13% detected once. This sample was included in a study of T cells in Graves' hyperthyroidism and ophthalmopathy. Diagnostic assessment was based on clinical symptoms, serum thyroxine and TRAb, thyroid ultrasound and orbital computed tomography. Germline CDR1 ENHRY, CDR2 SYGVKD. The junction had 12 bases not matched to a gene; V was cut back by 10 bases and J by 6 bases. The CDR3 runs 14 residues.

This sequence originates from a woman aged 18-29 years with Graves' ophthalmopathy. The chain links TRBV10-3 to TRBJ2-5; TRBD2 matches at 9 bases. The sequencing input was blood. This CDR3 reads CATHPSGIGKTQYF. CDR3 sequence (DNA): TGTGCCACCCACCCTAGCGGGATAGGAAAGACCCAGTACTTC.